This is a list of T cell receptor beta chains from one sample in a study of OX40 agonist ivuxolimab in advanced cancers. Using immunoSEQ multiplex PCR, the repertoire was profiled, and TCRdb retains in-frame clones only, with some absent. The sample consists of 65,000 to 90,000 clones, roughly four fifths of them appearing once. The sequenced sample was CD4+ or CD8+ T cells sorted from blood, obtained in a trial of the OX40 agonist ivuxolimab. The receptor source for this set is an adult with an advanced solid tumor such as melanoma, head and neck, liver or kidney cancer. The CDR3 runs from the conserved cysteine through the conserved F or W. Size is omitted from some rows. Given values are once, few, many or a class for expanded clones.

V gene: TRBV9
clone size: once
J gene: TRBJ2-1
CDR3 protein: CASSVAASGVLNEQFF

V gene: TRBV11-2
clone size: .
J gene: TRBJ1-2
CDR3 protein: CASSLDRSYRYTF

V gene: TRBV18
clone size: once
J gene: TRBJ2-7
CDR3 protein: CASSPSLNVEQYF

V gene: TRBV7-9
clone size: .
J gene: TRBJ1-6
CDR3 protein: CASSLELSSPLHF

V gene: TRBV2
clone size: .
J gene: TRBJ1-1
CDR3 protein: CASRGVAYTEAFF

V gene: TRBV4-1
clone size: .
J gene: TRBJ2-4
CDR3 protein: CASSPAGLVLAKNIQYF

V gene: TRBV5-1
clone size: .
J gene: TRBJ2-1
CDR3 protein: CASSFPPAGRGNEQFF

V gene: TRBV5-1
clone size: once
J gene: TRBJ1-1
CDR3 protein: CASSLSGTEGTEAFF

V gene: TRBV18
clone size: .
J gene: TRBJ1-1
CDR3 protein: CASSPIGSYTEAFF

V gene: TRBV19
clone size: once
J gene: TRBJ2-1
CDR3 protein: CASEGGTYNEQFF

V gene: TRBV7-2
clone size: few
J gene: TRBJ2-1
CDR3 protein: CASSLGSMAESNEQFF

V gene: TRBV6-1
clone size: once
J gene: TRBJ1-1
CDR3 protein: CASTRLGEQAFF

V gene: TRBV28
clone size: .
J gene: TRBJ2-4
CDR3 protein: CASSFGAGLAVPGKNIQYF

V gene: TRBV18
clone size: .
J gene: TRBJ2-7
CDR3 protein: CASSPLEGAFYEQYF

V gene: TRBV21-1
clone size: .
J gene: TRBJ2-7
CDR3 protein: CASSKALEWQYF

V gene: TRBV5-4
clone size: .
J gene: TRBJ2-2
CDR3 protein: CASSLRAVANTGELFF

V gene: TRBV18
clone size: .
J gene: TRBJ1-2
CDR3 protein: CASSRPGQGSNYGYTF

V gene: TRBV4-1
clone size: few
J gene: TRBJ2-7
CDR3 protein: CASSPMGTSGLGEQYF

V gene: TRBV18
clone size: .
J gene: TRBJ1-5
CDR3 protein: CASSPTGGGNQPQHF

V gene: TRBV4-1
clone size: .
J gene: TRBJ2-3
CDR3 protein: CASSQGDRPTGDTQYF

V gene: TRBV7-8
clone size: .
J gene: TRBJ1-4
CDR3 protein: CASSRNADATNEKLFF

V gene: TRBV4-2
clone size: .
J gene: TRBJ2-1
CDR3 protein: CASSRGQGKNEQFF

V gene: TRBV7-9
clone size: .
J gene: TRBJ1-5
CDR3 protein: CASSGQGGQPQHF

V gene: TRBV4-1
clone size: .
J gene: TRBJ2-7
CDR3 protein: CASSRSGDWDYEQYF